The TCR beta chain described here comes from a study of identical twins. Regarding the study as a whole: Recombination models fit unrelated individuals' TCR alpha sharing but underestimated twins'. In drawing conclusions, the study used cross-sectional statistical analysis and did not follow the same donors.

TCRdb passed the 5' RACE reads through MiXCR, listing each CDR3 protein once. This table has under 400,000 distinct CDR3 sequences, approximately 8.7% appearing once. This clonotype was seen ten or more times. The antigen is undetermined. Each donor was a healthy Caucasian. The specimen was naive T cells sorted from blood. The TCR comes from a woman in her forties or fifties in good health.

The CDR3, as DNA: TGTGCCAGCAGCCCACTAGCGGGAGGCCCCTACAATGAGCAGTTCTTC. Its protein is CASSPLAGGPYNEQFF. This rearrangement joins TRBV13 to TRBJ2-1; 12 bases match TRBD2. This CDR3 comprises 16 residues. J was trimmed by 2 bases and V by 5 bases; bases with no gene match: 4. The germline V gene has CDR1 PRHDT and CDR2 FYEKMQ (reference sequence).